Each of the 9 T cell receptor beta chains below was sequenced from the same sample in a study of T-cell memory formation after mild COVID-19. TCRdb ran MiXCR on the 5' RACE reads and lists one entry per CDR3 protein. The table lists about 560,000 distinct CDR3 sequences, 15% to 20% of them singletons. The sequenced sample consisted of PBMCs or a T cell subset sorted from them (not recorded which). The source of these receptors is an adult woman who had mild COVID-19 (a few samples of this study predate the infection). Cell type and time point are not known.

Here the CDR3 reads CSATSGSYNEQFF. Here the CDR3 DNA reads TGCAGCGCTACTAGCGGGAGTTACAATGAGCAGTTCTTC. The gene calls are TRBV29-1 and TRBJ2-1, with TRBD2 identical over 11 bases. The V and J ends lost 7 bases and 4 bases, in that order; junction bases with no gene match: 3. CDR3 size: 13 residues. CDR1 and CDR2 (germline): SQVTM, ANQGSEA.

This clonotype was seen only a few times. Here the CDR3 reads CASSSTSEDTDTQYF. CDR3 coding DNA: TGTGCCAGCAGTTCCACTAGCGAGGACACAGATACGCAGTATTTT. The rearrangement joins TRBV12-3 or TRBV12-4 to TRBJ2-3; 7 bases agree with TRBD2. The J segment lost 2 bases and the V segment lost 4 bases, leaving 6 bases of the junction unmatched. The CDR3 consists of 15 residues.

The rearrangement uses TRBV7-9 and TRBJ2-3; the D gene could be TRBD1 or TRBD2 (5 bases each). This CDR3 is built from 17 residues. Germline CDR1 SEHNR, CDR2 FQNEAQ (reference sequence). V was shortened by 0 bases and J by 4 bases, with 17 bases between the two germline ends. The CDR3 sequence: CASSLAGTQKPADTQYF. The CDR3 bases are TGTGCCAGCAGCTTAGCCGGGACGCAGAAGCCCGCAGATACGCAGTATTTT.

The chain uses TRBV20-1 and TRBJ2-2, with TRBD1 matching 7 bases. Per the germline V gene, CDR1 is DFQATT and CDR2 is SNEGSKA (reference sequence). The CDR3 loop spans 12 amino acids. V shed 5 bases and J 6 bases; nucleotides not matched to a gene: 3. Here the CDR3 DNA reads TGCAGTGCTTTCAGGGGGTCCGGGGAGCTGTTTTTT. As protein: CSAFRGSGELFF.

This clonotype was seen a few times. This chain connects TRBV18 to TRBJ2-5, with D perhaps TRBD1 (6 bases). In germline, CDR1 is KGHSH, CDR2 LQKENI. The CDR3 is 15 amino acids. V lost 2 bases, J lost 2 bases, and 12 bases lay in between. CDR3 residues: CASSPTGTPQETQYF. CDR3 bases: TGTGCCAGCTCACCAACCGGGACACCTCAAGAGACCCAGTACTTC.

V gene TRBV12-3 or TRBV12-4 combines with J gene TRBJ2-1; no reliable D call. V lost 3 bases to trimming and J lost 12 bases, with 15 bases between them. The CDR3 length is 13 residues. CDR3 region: CASSLGPVTGQFF. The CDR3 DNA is TGTGCCAGCAGTTTGGGCCCCGTGACGGGGCAGTTCTTC.

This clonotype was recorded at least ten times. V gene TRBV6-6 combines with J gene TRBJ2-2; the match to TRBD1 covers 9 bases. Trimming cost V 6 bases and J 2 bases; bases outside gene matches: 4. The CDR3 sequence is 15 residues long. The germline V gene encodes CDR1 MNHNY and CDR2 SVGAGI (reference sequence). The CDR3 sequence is CASSMGQGNTGELFF. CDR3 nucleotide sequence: TGTGCCAGCAGCATGGGACAGGGCAACACCGGGGAGCTGTTTTTT.

CDR3 sequence reads: CASSVGPGGYYEQYF. CDR3 nucleotides: TGTGCCAGCAGCGTAGGTCCAGGGGGATACTACGAGCAGTACTTC. The genes are TRBV9 and TRBJ2-7; 7 positions agree with TRBD1. The trim removed 0 bases at V and 3 bases at J, leaving 6 bases unmatched. CDR3 length: 15 amino acids. CDR1 is SGDLS and CDR2 is YYNGEE in the germline V gene.

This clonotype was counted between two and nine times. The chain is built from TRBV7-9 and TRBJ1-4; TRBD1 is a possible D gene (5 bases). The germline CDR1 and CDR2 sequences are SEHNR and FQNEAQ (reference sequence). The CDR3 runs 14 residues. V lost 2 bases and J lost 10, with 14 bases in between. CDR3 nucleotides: TGTGCCAGCAGCTTATTCGCGGGGCGGGGAAAACTGTTTTTT. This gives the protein CASSLFAGRGKLFF. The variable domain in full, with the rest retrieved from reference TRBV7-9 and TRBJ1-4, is DTGVSQNPRHKITKRGQNVTFRCDPISEHNRLYWYRQTLGQGPEFLTYFQNEAQLEKSRLLSDRFSAERPKGSFSTLEIQRTEQGDSAMYLCASSLFAGRGKLFFGSGTQLSVL.